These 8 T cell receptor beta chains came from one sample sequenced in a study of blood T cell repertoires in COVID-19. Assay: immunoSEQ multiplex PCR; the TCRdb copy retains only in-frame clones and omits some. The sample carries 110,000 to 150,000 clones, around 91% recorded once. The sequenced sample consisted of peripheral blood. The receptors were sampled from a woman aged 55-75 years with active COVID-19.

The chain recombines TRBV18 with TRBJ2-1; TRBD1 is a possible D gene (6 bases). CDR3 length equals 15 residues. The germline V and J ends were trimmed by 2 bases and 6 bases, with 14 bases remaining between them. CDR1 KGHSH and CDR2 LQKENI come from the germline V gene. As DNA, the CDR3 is TGTGCCAGCTCACCAGGGACCCCCAGGGGCAATGAGCAGTTCTTC. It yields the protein CASSPGTPRGNEQFF.

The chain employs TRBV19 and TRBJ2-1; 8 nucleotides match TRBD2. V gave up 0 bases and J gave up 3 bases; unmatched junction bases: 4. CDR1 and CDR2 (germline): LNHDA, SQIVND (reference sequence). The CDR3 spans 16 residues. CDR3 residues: CASSIDPGGYYNEQFF. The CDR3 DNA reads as TGTGCCAGTAGTATAGATCCGGGAGGGTACTACAATGAGCAGTTCTTC.

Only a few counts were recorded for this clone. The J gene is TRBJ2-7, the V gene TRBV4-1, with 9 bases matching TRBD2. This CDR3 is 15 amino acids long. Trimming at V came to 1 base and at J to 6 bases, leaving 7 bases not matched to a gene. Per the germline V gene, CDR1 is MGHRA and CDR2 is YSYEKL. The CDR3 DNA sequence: TGCGCCAGCAGCCAAGGTTGGCGGGAGGGTGTCGAGCAGTACTTC. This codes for CASSQGWREGVEQYF.

CDR3 nucleotides: TGTGCCAGCAGCTTAGCTACGCGGACTAGCGAGCAGTTCTTC. Protein: CASSLATRTSEQFF. The rearrangement links TRBV7-2 to TRBJ2-1; TRBD2 matches 8 bases. J gave up 10 bases and V 0 bases, and 5 bases lay outside the gene matches. There are 14 residues in the CDR3. CDR1 is SGHTA and CDR2 is FQGNSA in the germline V gene.

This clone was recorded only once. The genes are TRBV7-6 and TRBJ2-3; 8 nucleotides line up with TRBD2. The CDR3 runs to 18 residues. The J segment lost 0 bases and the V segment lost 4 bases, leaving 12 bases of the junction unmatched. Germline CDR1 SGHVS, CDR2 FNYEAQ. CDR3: CASSSILAGHLSTDTQYF. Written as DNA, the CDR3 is TGTGCCAGCAGCTCGATATTAGCGGGACACCTGAGCACAGATACGCAGTATTTT.

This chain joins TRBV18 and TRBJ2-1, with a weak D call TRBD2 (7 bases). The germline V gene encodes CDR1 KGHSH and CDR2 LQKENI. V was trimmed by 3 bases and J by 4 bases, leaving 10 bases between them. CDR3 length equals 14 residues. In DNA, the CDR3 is TGTGCCAGCTCACCGGGAGGGGGGTACAATGAGCAGTTCTTC. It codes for CASSPGGGYNEQFF.

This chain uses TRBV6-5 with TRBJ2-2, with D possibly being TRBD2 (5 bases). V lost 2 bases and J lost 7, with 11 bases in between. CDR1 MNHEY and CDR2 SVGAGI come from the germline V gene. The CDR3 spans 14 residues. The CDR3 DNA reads TGTGCCAGCAGTTACGACCGGGATATCGGGGAGCTGTTTTTT. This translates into CASSYDRDIGELFF.

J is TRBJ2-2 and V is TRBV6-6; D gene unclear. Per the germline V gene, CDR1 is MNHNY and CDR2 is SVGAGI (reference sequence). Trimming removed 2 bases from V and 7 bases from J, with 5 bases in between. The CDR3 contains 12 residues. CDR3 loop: CASSYADGELFF. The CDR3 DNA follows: TGTGCCAGCAGTTACGCGGACGGGGAGCTGTTTTTT.